A selection of T cell receptor beta chains follows, all from one sample in a study of radiation and T cells in renal cell carcinoma. The protocol was immunoSEQ multiplex PCR, while the TCRdb copy is restricted to in-frame clones and leaves out a portion. The sample lists more than 140,000 clones, roughly 85% occurring once. Sequencing used blood, obtained from a patient whose treatment included radiotherapy and nephrectomy. The receptors here all came from a woman between 50 and 59 years old with renal cell carcinoma. Both conserved end residues are part of each CDR3. The order of the fields is clone size, D gene, J gene, V gene, CDR3 protein, CDR3 DNA. A D gene is named only where the DNA matches it firmly. Size is omitted from some rows. Given values are once, few, many or a class for expanded clones.

>-|TRBD2|TRBJ2-5|TRBV5-4
CASSFLAGSETQYF
TGTGCCAGCAGCTTCCTAGCGGGATCAGAGACCCAGTACTTC
>-|-|TRBJ2-5|TRBV7-9
CASSDQGQWQPYF
TGTGCCAGCAGCGACCAAGGACAGTGGCAACCTTACTTC
>-|-|TRBJ1-2|TRBV9
CASILTVRRLSGYTF
TGTGCCAGCATCCTCACAGTTCGACGGCTTTCGGGCTACACCTTC
>once|-|TRBJ1-1|TRBV11-2
CASSLDGGFAEAFF
TGTGCCAGCAGCTTAGACGGGGGGTTTGCTGAAGCTTTCTTT
>-|-|TRBJ2-7|TRBV5-1
CASSLGTYEQYF
TGCGCCAGCAGCTTGGGGACCTACGAGCAGTACTTC
>-|-|TRBJ1-4|TRBV5-6
CASNTVGRDAKLFF
TGTGCCAGCAACACGGTCGGTCGGGACGCCAAACTGTTTTTT
>-|-|TRBJ1-4|TRBV6-5
CASSEVATNEKLFF
TGTGCCAGCAGTGAAGTGGCAACTAATGAAAAACTGTTTTTT
>few|TRBD1|TRBJ1-1|TRBV9
CASSVDQGEDTEAFF
TGTGCCAGCAGCGTAGATCAGGGGGAGGACACTGAAGCTTTCTTT
>-|-|TRBJ2-3|TRBV5-1
CASSLASATDTQYF
TGCGCCAGCAGCTTGGCATCAGCCACAGATACGCAGTATTTT
>-|-|TRBJ2-7|TRBV7-2
CASSSTRDSYEQYF
TGTGCCAGCAGCTCCACTAGAGACTCCTACGAGCAGTACTTC
>-|-|TRBJ2-5|TRBV7-9
CASSGRQETQYF
TGTGCCAGCAGCGGTAGGCAAGAGACCCAGTACTTC
>-|TRBD1|TRBJ1-2|TRBV9
CASSVEGQGTPYGYTF
TGTGCCAGCAGCGTAGAGGGACAGGGAACGCCCTATGGCTACACCTTC
>-|-|TRBJ2-1|TRBV6-4
CASGTMDSGVNEQFF
TGTGCCAGCGGCACTATGGACTCCGGGGTGAATGAGCAGTTCTTC
>-|-|TRBJ1-5|TRBV6-6
CASRRGGSHQPQHF
TGTGCCAGCAGAAGGGGCGGTTCACATCAGCCCCAGCATTTT
>-|-|TRBJ2-2|TRBV7-2
CASSLVWVQNTGELFF
TGTGCCAGCAGCTTAGTCTGGGTTCAGAACACCGGGGAGCTGTTTTTT
>-|-|TRBJ1-1|TRBV2
CASSPNTGHTEAFF
TGTGCCAGCAGCCCCAACACAGGGCACACTGAAGCTTTCTTT
>-|-|TRBJ2-1|TRBV29-1
CSVETGTPGDEQFF
TGCAGCGTTGAAACCGGGACTCCCGGCGATGAGCAGTTCTTC
>-|-|TRBJ1-2|TRBV4-2
CASSRDESSYGYTF
TGTGCCAGCAGCCGCGACGAATCCTCCTATGGCTACACCTTC
>few|-|TRBJ2-5|TRBV28
CASGDVGGETQYF
TGTGCCAGCGGCGACGTAGGTGGAGAGACCCAGTACTTC
>once|-|TRBJ1-1|TRBV18
CASSPGGQRNTEAFF
TGTGCCAGCTCACCAGGAGGCCAGAGAAACACTGAAGCTTTCTTT
>-|-|TRBJ2-2|TRBV5-1
CASSLEGDTGTGELFF
TGCGCCAGCAGCTTGGAGGGGGACACTGGCACCGGGGAGCTGTTTTTT
>-|-|TRBJ2-7|TRBV10-2
CASSESPDPRSYEQYF
TGCGCCAGCAGTGAGTCGCCGGACCCGCGCTCCTACGAGCAGTACTTC
>-|-|TRBJ2-5|TRBV5-1
CASSSEGLETQYF
TGCGCCAGCAGCTCGGAGGGGCTGGAGACCCAGTACTTC
>few|-|TRBJ2-5|TRBV5-1
CASSSQGREETQYF
TGCGCCAGCAGCTCACAGGGGAGGGAAGAGACCCAGTACTTC
>-|TRBD1|TRBJ1-2|TRBV6-5
CASSYIQGTKLYGYTF
TGTGCCAGCAGTTATATACAGGGGACAAAACTCTATGGCTACACCTTC
>-|TRBD1|TRBJ1-5|TRBV19
CASSPRDRVNQPQHF
TGTGCCAGTAGCCCCCGGGACAGGGTCAATCAGCCCCAGCATTTT
>-|TRBD1|TRBJ2-7|TRBV5-1
CASSLQGTHEQYF
TGCGCCAGCAGCCTACAGGGGACACACGAGCAGTACTTC
>-|-|TRBJ2-7|TRBV6-1
CASSDATAGFSYEQYF
TGTGCCAGCAGTGACGCTACGGCAGGGTTTTCCTACGAGCAGTACTTC
>-|-|TRBJ2-7|TRBV10-1
CASSEGGGSYEQYF
TGCGCCAGCAGTGAGGGAGGGGGGTCCTACGAGCAGTACTTC
>-|-|TRBJ1-6|TRBV9
CASSVANLGDSPLHF
TGTGCCAGCAGCGTAGCTAATTTGGGGGATTCACCCCTCCACTTT